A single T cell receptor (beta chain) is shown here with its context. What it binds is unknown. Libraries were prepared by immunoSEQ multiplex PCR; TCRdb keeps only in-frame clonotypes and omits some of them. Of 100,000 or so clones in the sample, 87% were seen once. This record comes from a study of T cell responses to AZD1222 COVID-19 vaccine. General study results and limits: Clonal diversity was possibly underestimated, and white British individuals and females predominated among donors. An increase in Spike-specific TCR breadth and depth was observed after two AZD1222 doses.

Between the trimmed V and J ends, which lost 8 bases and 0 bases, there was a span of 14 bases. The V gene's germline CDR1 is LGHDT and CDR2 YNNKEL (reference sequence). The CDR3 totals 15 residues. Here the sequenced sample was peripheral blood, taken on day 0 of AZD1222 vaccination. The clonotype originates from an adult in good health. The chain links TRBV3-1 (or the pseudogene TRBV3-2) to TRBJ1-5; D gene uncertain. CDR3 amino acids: CASSSRANSNQPQHF. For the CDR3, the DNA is TGTGCCAGCTCCTCGCGGGCTAATAGCAATCAGCCCCAGCATTTT.